This T cell receptor (beta chain) is from a study of multiple sclerosis patients with progressive multifocal leukoencephalopathy. Trimming removed 0 bases from V and 7 bases from J, with 14 bases in between. This CDR3 region has 15 residues. Germline V gives CDR1 LNHDA, CDR2 SQIVND (reference sequence). Sample time point: before natalizumab initiation. Method: immunoSEQ multiplex PCR; TCRdb's copy keeps in-frame clones and lacks some. The sample carries tens of thousands of clones, about nine tenths recorded once. The TCR originated in a human donor with multiple sclerosis. Material for sequencing was PBMCs. The chain recombines TRBV19 with TRBJ2-3; D is possibly TRBD1 or TRBD2 (5 bases each). The CDR3 DNA reads as TGTGCCAGTAGTATAGATGGTATTGGGACGTATACGCAGTATTTT. Translation gives CASSIDGIGTYTQYF.